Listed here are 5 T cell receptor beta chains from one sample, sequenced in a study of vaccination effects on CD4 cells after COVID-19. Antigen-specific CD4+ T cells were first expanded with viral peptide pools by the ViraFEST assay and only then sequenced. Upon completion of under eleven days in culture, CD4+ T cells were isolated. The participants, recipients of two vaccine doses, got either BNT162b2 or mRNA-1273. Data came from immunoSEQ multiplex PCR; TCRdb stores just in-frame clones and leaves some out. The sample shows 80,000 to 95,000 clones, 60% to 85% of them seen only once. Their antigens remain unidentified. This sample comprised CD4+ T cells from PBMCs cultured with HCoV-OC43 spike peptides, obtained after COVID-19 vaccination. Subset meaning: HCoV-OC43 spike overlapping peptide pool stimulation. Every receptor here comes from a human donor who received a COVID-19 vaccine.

This CDR3 reads CASSLYREIVPQHF. The CDR3 DNA follows: TGTGCCAGCAGTTTATACAGGGAAATCGTTCCCCAGCATTTT. V gene TRBV27 combines with J gene TRBJ1-5, with D maybe TRBD1 (6 bases). CDR1 is MNHEY and CDR2 is SMNVEV in the germline V gene (reference sequence). The length of the CDR3 is 14 residues. With 1 base removed from V and 10 bases from J, the gap between germline ends came to 14 bases.

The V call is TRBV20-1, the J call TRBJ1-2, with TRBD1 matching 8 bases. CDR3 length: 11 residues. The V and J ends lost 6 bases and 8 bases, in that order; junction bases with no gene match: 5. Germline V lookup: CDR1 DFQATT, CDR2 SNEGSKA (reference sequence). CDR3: CSANRGSGYTF. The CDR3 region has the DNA TGCAGTGCGAACAGGGGGAGCGGCTACACCTTC.

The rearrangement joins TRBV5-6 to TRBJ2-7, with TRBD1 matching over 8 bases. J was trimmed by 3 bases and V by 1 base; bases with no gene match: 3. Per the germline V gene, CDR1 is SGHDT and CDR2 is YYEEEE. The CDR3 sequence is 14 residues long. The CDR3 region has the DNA TGTGCCAGCAGCTTGACGGACAGGGTCTACGAGCAGTACGTC. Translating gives CASSLTDRVYEQYV.

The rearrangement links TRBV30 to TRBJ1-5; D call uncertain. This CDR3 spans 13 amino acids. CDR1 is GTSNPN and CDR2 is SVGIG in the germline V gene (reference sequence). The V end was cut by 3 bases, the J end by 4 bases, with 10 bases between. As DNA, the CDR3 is TGTGCCTGGAGACAGAATTGGAATCAGCCCCAGCATTTT. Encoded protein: CAWRQNWNQPQHF.

DNA of the CDR3: TGTGCCAGCAGAAATGGCCTAGCCAAAAACATTCAGTACTTC. As protein: CASRNGLAKNIQYF. The chain couples TRBV7-2 to TRBJ2-4; D ambiguous. Trimming took off 6 bases at V and 0 bases at J, with 9 bases between the two ends. CDR3 size: 14 residues. Germline V CDR1 and CDR2: SGHTA, FQGNSA.